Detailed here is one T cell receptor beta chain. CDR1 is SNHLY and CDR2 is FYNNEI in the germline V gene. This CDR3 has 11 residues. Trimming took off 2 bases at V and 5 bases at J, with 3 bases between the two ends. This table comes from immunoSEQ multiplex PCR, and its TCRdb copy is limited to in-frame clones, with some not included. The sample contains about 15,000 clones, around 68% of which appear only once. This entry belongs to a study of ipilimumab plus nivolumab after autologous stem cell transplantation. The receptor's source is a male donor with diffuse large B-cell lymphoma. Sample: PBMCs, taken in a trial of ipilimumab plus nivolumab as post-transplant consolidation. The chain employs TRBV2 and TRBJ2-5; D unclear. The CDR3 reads CASSERETQYF. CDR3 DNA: TGTGCCAGCAGTGAAAGGGAGACCCAGTACTTC.